This T cell receptor (beta chain) was retrieved from a study of T cell responses to AZD1222 COVID-19 vaccine. Study details: Pooled samples include second doses given at about 4 or 12 weeks.

Produced via immunoSEQ multiplex PCR; TCRdb's table is partial and in-frame only. The sample includes some 130,000 clones, over 75% seen only once; the top ten take more than 2.5%. This CDR3 has 17 residues. Per the germline V gene, CDR1 is MNHEY and CDR2 is SMNVEV (reference sequence). V lost 6 bases and J lost 6, with 21 bases in between. This TCR came from an adult in good health. The specimen was peripheral blood, collected on day 0 of AZD1222 vaccination. The gene calls are TRBV27 and TRBJ1-6; D gene ambiguous. This CDR3 is CASSHPVGGVVNSPLHF. CDR3 coding DNA: TGTGCCAGCAGCCACCCCGTGGGCGGGGTTGTTAATTCACCCCTCCACTTT.